This T cell receptor beta chain originates from a study of control samples from healthy donors and cancer patients. The data were produced by immunoSEQ multiplex PCR, yet TCRdb's version contains in-frame clones alone and is incomplete. Of around 200,000 clones listed, just under 95% were seen once; the top ten hold more than 1.1%. The sequence was collected from a man aged 18 to 35 in good health. The sequencing input was blood.

The CDR3 sequence: CASSLGSASGEQFF. In DNA, the CDR3 is TGCGCCAGCAGCTTGGGTTCTGCCAGTGGTGAGCAGTTCTTC. The rearrangement links TRBV5-1 to TRBJ2-1; D ambiguous. V lost 0 bases, J lost 9 bases, and 13 bases lay in between. The CDR3 has 14 amino acids. Looked up from germline, CDR1 is SGHRS and CDR2 is YFSETQ.